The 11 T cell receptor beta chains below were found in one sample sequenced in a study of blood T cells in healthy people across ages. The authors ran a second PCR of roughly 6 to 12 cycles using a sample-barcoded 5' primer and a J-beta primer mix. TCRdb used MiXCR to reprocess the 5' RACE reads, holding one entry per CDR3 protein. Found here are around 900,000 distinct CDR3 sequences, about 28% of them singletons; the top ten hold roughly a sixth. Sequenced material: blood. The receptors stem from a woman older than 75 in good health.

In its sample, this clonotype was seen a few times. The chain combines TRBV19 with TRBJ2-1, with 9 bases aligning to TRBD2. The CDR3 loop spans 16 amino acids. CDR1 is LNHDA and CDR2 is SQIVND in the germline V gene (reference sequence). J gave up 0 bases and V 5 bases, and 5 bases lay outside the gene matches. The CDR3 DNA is TGTGCCAGTAGTGCTAGCGGGGCGAGCTCCTACAATGAGCAGTTCTTC. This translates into CASSASGASSYNEQFF.

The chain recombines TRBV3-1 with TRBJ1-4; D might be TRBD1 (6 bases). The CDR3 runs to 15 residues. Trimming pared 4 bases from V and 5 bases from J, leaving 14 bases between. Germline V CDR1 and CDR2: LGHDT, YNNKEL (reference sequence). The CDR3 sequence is CASSPQDSSNEKLFF. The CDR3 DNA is TGTGCCAGCAGCCCCCAGGACAGTTCAAATGAAAAACTGTTTTTT.

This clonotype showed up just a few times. CDR3 nucleotide sequence: TGTGCCAGCAGTAAGGACAGGGAAAATTCACCCCTCCACTTT. Translation: CASSKDRENSPLHF. This chain joins TRBV2 and TRBJ1-6; 8 nucleotides match TRBD1. Germline assignment: CDR1 SNHLY and CDR2 FYNNEI. V dropped 5 bases and J dropped 7; count of bases not matched to a gene: 4. The CDR3 is 14 amino acids.

This chain's CDR3 is CATREEETQYF. In DNA form, the CDR3 reads TGTGCCACCAGGGAAGAGGAGACCCAGTACTTC. The rearrangement uses TRBV10-3 and TRBJ2-7, with D possibly matching TRBD1 (5 bases). The end of the DNA aligns better with TRBJ2-5, so the J call may be wrong. The CDR3 is 11 residues long. Germline V gives CDR1 ENHRY, CDR2 SYGVKD.

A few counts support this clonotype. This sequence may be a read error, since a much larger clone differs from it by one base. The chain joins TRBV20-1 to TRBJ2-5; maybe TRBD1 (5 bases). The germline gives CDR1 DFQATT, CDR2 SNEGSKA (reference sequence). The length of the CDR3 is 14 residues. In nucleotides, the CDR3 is TGCGGTGCTAGAAGCCCAGGGTGGTCTGAGACCCAGTACTTC. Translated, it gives CGARSPGWSETQYF.

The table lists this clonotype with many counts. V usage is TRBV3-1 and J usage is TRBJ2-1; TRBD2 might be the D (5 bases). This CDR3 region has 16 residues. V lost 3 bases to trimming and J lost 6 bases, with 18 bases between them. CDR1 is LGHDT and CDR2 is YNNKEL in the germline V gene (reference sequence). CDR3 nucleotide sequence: TGTGCCAGCAGCCATAGCTCCCGGGGTGCCCGCAATGAGCAGTTCTTC. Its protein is CASSHSSRGARNEQFF.

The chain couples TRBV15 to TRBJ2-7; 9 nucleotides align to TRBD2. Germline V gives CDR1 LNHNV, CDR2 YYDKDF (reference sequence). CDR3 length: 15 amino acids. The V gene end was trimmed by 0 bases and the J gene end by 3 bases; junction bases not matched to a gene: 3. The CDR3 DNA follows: TGTGCCACCAGCAGAGAGAAACTAGCGGGCTACGAGCAGTACTTC. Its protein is CATSREKLAGYEQYF. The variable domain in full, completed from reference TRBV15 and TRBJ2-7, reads DAMVIQNPRYQVTQFGKPVTLSCSQTLNHNVMYWYQQKSSQAPKLLFHYYDKDFNNEADTPDNFQSRRPNTSFCFLDIRSPGLGDTAMYLCATSREKLAGYEQYFGPGTRLTVT.

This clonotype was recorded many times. The CDR3 DNA reads TGTGCCAGCAGTGACAGGGGACCATCAAGCAATCAGCCCCAGCATTTT. Its translation: CASSDRGPSSNQPQHF. The chain joins TRBV6-4 to TRBJ1-5; a weak D match, TRBD1 (5 bases). The germline V and J ends were trimmed by 2 bases and 1 base, with 12 bases remaining between them. Germline V lookup: CDR1 MRHNA, CDR2 SNTAGT. CDR3 length: 16 amino acids.

The CDR3 coding sequence is TGCAGCGCCTCTCCCACGTCAGGGAGCACTGAAGCTTTCTTT. Its protein is CSASPTSGSTEAFF. V gene TRBV29-1 combines with J gene TRBJ1-1, with D perhaps matching TRBD1 (5 bases). This CDR3 contains 14 residues. Germline CDR1 and CDR2: SQVTM and ANQGSEA. Trimming stripped 7 bases from V and 4 bases from J, with 19 bases between. Full variable domain (remainder filled in from reference TRBV29-1 and TRBJ1-1): SAVISQKPSRDICQRGTSLTIQCQVDSQVTMMFWYRQQPGQSLTLIATANQGSEATYESGFVIDKFPISRPNLTFSTLTVSNMSPEDSSIYLCSASPTSGSTEAFFGQGTRLTVV.

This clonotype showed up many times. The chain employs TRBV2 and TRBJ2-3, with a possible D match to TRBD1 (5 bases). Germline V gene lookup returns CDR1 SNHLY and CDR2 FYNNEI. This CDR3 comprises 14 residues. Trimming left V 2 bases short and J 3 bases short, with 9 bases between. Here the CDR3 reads CASSEQGTTDTQYF. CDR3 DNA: TGTGCCAGCAGTGAACAGGGAACTACAGATACGCAGTATTTT.

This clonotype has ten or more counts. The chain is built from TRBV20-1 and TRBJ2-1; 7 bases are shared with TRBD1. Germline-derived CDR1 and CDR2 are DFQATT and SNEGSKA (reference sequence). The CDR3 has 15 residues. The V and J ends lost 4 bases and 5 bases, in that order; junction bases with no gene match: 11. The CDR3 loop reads CSAINHGTANNEQFF. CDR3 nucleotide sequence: TGCAGTGCTATAAATCACGGGACAGCAAACAATGAGCAGTTCTTC.